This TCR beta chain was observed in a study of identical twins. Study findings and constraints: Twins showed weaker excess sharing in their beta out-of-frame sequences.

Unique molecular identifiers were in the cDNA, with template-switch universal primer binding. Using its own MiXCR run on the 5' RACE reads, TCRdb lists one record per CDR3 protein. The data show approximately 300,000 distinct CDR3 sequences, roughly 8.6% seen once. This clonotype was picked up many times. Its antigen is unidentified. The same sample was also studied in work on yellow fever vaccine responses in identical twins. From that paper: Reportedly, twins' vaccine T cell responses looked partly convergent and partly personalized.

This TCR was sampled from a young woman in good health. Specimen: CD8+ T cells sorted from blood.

CDR3 residues: CASSPGPGSSYNEQFF. In DNA, the CDR3 is TGTGCCAGCAGTCCCGGGCCAGGGAGCTCCTACAATGAGCAGTTCTTC. The V call is TRBV12-3 or TRBV12-4, the J call TRBJ2-1; D may be TRBD1 or TRBD2 (5 bases each). This CDR3 spans 16 amino acids. V was shortened by 5 bases and J by 0 bases, with 14 bases between the two germline ends.